This TCR beta chain was observed in a study of cytomegalovirus exposure and HLA in healthy donors. Study-level results: The study designated about 180 TCR beta chains cytomegalovirus-associated. Earlier findings revealed that most TCR beta V segments proved productive either about 87% or about 30% of the time.

Regarding this clone: The antigen is undetermined.

The PCR had 60 Vbeta and 13 Jbeta primers. The table came from immunoSEQ multiplex PCR; TCRdb's copy has only in-frame clones and leaves some out. The top ten hold 2.7% of the sample, which has 100,000 to 150,000 clones, approximately 80% seen once. The ends lost 5 bases at V and 7 bases at J; junction bases unmatched: 10. CDR1 MNHNY and CDR2 SVGAGI come from the germline V gene (reference sequence). This CDR3 spans 14 amino acids. This clonotype originated in a boy aged 2-15 years in good health and CMV-seronegative. The V call is TRBV6-6, the J call TRBJ2-7, with 8 nucleotides matching TRBD1. The sequenced sample consisted of PBMCs. CDR3 bases: TGTGCCAGCAGTCCCGGGACAGGTATGGGAGAGCAGTACTTC. The encoded protein is CASSPGTGMGEQYF.